The T cell receptor beta chain described here comes from a study of PD-1 blockade in mismatch repair-deficient tumors (dated by TCRdb to between 2016 and 2019). Some background on the complete study: Between late 2013 and late 2016, the trial enrolled 86 consecutive patients with about a dozen types of mismatch repair-deficient cancer, all of whom had received prior treatment and were progressing. Deep sequencing of TCR CDR3 regions was used to track tumor-associated T cell clones in peripheral blood of patients responding to PD-1 blockade. What the work shows at the level of the full study, not this receptor alone: Rapid expansion after pembrolizumab followed by contraction, generally before radiologic responses, was shown by tumor-resident clones, which were often undetectable in blood before treatment. Clonal expansion was elicited by three of the seven peptides, yielding approximately 150 unique blood TCRs of which seven were also found in tumor, and every positive peptide was derived from frameshift mutations.

Concerning this clone itself: Its antigen is unknown. No base qualities exist here, and no much larger clone lies one base off it.

The protocol used for the library was the immunoSEQ multiplex PCR assay. The authors' pipeline ran thus. A clone was classified as neoantigen-specific if the clone expanded significantly in response to the relevant peptide and did not expand significantly in response to any other peptide tested. Imported from immuneACCESS, the table was reduced by TCRdb to in-frame sequences with V and J called. These copies leave out some clones; in studies compared against another copy, an unresolved V gene accounts for under half, and the cause of the remainder is not known. Clone size and V and J calls were adopted from that table, with D and trimming inferred from the DNA. Across this sample there are some 10,000 clones, with just over 90% seen only once. The top ten constitute approximately 9.7% of the sample. The CDR3 measures 15 amino acids from cysteine to phenylalanine. The only DNA kept is the CDR3, 45 bases in frame from the first base. V is trimmed back by 5 bases and J by 4 bases, and the junction contains 8 bases that no gene match accounts for. As encoded in the germline V gene, CDR1 is MNHEY while CDR2 is SVGAGI.

Read against the paper, the sample's time point label means: approximately eleven-day in vitro stimulation with candidate neoantigen peptide 3. For each enrolled patient, mismatch repair deficiency was established using either polymerase chain reaction or immunohistochemistry. A few patients who responded to pembrolizumab therapy underwent TCR sequencing. Six or seven ELISpot-reactive candidate neoantigen peptides were each used in a roughly 11-day in vitro stimulation before TCR sequencing. A control culture without peptide was run identically and served as baseline for clone fold-change calculations. Pembrolizumab PD-1 blockade was prospectively tested in advanced mismatch repair-deficient cancers, regardless of tissue of origin, in the phase II trial.

The sample was cells cultured in vitro, taken from a patient treated with pembrolizumab. This receptor was obtained from an adult with mismatch repair-deficient cancer. The chain is made from TRBV6-5 and TRBJ2-7; TRBD1 lines up with 10 middle nucleotides. The DNA is TGTGCCAGCAGTCCCACGACAGGGGGCCCTTACGAGCAGTACTTC. Its protein product is CASSPTTGGPYEQYF.